These 27 T cell receptor beta chains were all obtained from the same sample, sequenced in a study of blood T cells in healthy people across ages. A J-beta primer mix and a sample-barcoded 5' primer were used in a second PCR of about 7 to 12 cycles. TCRdb re-called the 5' RACE reads with MiXCR, one entry per CDR3 protein. Here the sample spans approximately 780,000 distinct CDR3 sequences, more than 25% being singletons. This same sample was also taken into another study, of T cells of mothers and their children.

Material for sequencing was blood. The receptors shown here come from a boy aged 5-17 years in good health.

This sequence joins TRBV28 and TRBJ2-5; D may correspond to TRBD1 or TRBD2 (6 bases each). The DNA matches TRBJ2-7 better at its end, which makes the J call doubtful. The CDR3 is made up of 14 amino acids. Germline CDR1 reads MDHEN; CDR2 reads SYDVKM. The CDR3 sequence is CASTGGLRIYEQYF. The CDR3 DNA is TGTGCCAGCACCGGGGGCCTCCGAATCTACGAGCAGTACTTC.

V gene TRBV7-8 combines with J gene TRBJ1-2, with 7 bases matching TRBD1. V lost 5 bases, J lost 0 bases, and 12 bases stayed unmatched. The CDR3 loop spans 17 amino acids. Germline CDR1 SGHVS, CDR2 FQNEAQ. In nucleotides, the CDR3 is TGTGCCAGCAGCCCAGGGACAGCAGCCCATCCTAACTATGGCTACACCTTC. Translating gives CASSPGTAAHPNYGYTF.

This clonotype showed up just once. V gene TRBV20-1 combines with J gene TRBJ2-1; TRBD2 might be the D (6 bases). Trimming took 2 bases from V and 1 from J, leaving 9 bases between them. Germline V gene lookup returns CDR1 DFQATT and CDR2 SNEGSKA (reference sequence). This CDR3 contains 14 residues. In DNA, the CDR3 is TGCAGTGCTAGATTGCGGGGTTCCTACAATGAGCAGTTCTTC. Translated: CSARLRGSYNEQFF.

V is TRBV7-9 and J is TRBJ1-1; D uncertain. Germline CDR1 reads SEHNR; CDR2 reads FQNEAQ (reference sequence). With 5 bases removed from V and 8 bases from J, the gap between germline ends came to 9 bases. The length of the CDR3 is 11 residues. CDR3 DNA sequence: TGTGCCAGCAGCCTCCAAAGAGAAGCTTTCTTT. Translating it yields CASSLQREAFF.

V is TRBV7-9 and J is TRBJ1-5, with 7 bases that match TRBD1. CDR1 and CDR2 from the germline V gene are SEHNR and FQNEAQ (reference sequence). This CDR3 contains 14 residues. V shed 3 bases and J 7 bases; nucleotides not matched to a gene: 6. The DNA of the CDR3 is TGTGCCAGCAGCTTTGAGGGGGCTGCACAGCCCCAGCATTTT. Amino acid sequence: CASSFEGAAQPQHF.

The rearrangement joins TRBV5-1 to TRBJ2-5; 11 bases line up with TRBD1. The CDR3 covers 14 residues. The V gene end was trimmed by 5 bases and the J gene end by 3 bases; junction bases not matched to a gene: 3. The germline V gene has CDR1 SGHRS and CDR2 YFSETQ. DNA for the CDR3: TGCGCCAGCAGTATGGGACAGGGGGAAGAGACCCAGTACTTC. It translates to CASSMGQGEETQYF.

Only a few counts were recorded for this clonotype. The germline gene is not matched at one end of the junction; a read error may be the cause. This sequence joins TRBV9 and TRBJ2-7, with D unresolved. Looked up from germline, CDR1 is SGDLS and CDR2 is YYNGEE. The CDR3 spans 17 residues. The DNA of the CDR3 is TGTTCCAGCAGCGTAGCCCGACGGAAGACTTCCTCCTACGAGCAGTACTTC. Translation gives CSSSVARRKTSSYEQYF.

This clonotype has more than one count but fewer than ten. The chain has TRBV11-2 and TRBJ1-2; 8 bases line up with TRBD1. Germline CDR1 and CDR2: SGHAT and FQNNGV. The CDR3 consists of 15 residues. Trimming took 5 bases from V and 4 from J; bases not matched to a gene: 9. The CDR3 coding sequence is TGTGCCAGCAGCCCCCTCAGGGGGCTAGCCTATGGCTACACCTTC. Its protein product is CASSPLRGLAYGYTF.

This clonotype appeared a single time. The J gene is TRBJ1-2, the V gene TRBV20-1; the D is unclear. V was shortened by 2 bases and J by 1 base, with 11 bases between the two germline ends. Germline lookup yields CDR1 DFQATT and CDR2 SNEGSKA (reference sequence). This CDR3 spans 14 amino acids. CDR3: CSARRSGINYGYTF. The CDR3 region has the DNA TGCAGTGCTAGACGATCTGGTATTAACTATGGCTACACCTTC.

This sequence joins TRBV6-6 and TRBJ2-7; tentative D call: TRBD1 (5 bases). Matching the DNA end better, TRBJ2-1 makes the J call doubtful. This CDR3 contains 13 residues. Germline CDR1 and CDR2: MNHNY and SVGAGI (reference sequence). CDR3 nucleotides: TGTGCCAGCACAAGACAGTTCCACAATGAGCAGTTCTTC. Translation: CASTRQFHNEQFF.

The J gene is TRBJ2-7, the V gene TRBV16; perhaps TRBD2 as D (5 bases). CDR3 length: 15 amino acids. The germline V gene has CDR1 KGHSY and CDR2 FQNENV. Deletions cut 1 base from V and 1 base from J, with 11 bases between. As DNA, the CDR3 is TGTGCCAGCAGCCAATGGGGAGAGCCTTCCTACGAGCAGTACTTC. This codes for CASSQWGEPSYEQYF.

V usage is TRBV6-6 and J usage is TRBJ1-1; D is possibly TRBD1 (6 bases). The CDR3 covers 13 residues. The V gene's germline CDR1 is MNHNY and CDR2 SVGAGI (reference sequence). V lost 10 bases, J lost 2 bases, and 14 bases lay in between. In nucleotides, the CDR3 is TGTGCCACCGGGGGGCAGGTTAACACTGAAGCTTTCTTT. This sequence encodes CATGGQVNTEAFF.

This clonotype was seen a handful of times. The chain carries TRBV6-1 and TRBJ2-1; possible D gene TRBD2, 5 bases. Germline lookup yields CDR1 MNHNS and CDR2 SASEGT. This CDR3 is built from 16 residues. V was trimmed by 0 bases and J by 6 bases, leaving 15 bases between them. For the CDR3, the DNA is TGTGCCAGCAGTGAAGCCCTTTATTCCGGGATCAATGAGCAGTTCTTC. Protein product: CASSEALYSGINEQFF.

This clonotype has more than one count but fewer than ten. One end of the junction does not line up with germline, which may come from a read error. Here the CDR3 DNA reads TGTGCCAGCGGCTTTGGGGCTGAGCAGTTCTTC. Translating gives CASGFGAEQFF. The V gene is TRBV7-9, the J gene TRBJ2-1; D is perhaps TRBD1 (5 bases). This CDR3 has 11 residues. The germline CDR1 and CDR2 sequences are SEHNR and FQNEAQ (reference sequence).

This chain's CDR3 is CAISEAKLAGGPKETQYF. CDR3 DNA: TGTGCCATCAGTGAAGCTAAGCTAGCGGGGGGGCCGAAAGAGACCCAGTACTTC. The chain joins TRBV10-3 to TRBJ2-5; 12 nucleotides line up with TRBD2. Germline trimming cut 3 bases from V and 3 bases from J; bases unmatched to any gene: 11. The CDR3 totals 18 residues. CDR1 is ENHRY, CDR2 SYGVKD, per germline.

The rearrangement joins TRBV27 to TRBJ1-1; unclear D gene. Germline V CDR1 and CDR2: MNHEY, SMNVEV (reference sequence). The CDR3 has 14 residues. Between the trimmed V and J ends, which lost 5 bases and 5 bases, there was a span of 15 bases. CDR3 nucleotides: TGTGCCAGCAGTGTAAACAAGGTGGGAACTGAAGCTTTCTTT. The encoded protein is CASSVNKVGTEAFF.

This clonotype has just a few counts. The chain is built from TRBV4-1 and TRBJ2-5; TRBD1 matches at 9 bases. Trimming at V came to 4 bases and at J to 11 bases, leaving 17 bases not matched to a gene. The germline CDR1 and CDR2 sequences are MGHRA and YSYEKL. CDR3 length: 16 residues. CDR3 amino acids: CASSPIRTGAAWEQYF. For the CDR3, the DNA is TGCGCCAGCAGCCCTATTCGGACAGGGGCCGCTTGGGAGCAGTACTTC.

This clonotype was seen only a few times. This chain uses TRBV12-3 or TRBV12-4 with TRBJ2-7; 10 nucleotides line up with TRBD2. The CDR3 length is 14 residues. V trimming: 5 bases; J trimming: 4 bases; junction bases outside the gene matches: 5. The CDR3 region is CASSPGLASYEQYF. For the CDR3, the DNA is TGTGCCAGCAGTCCGGGACTAGCGTCGTACGAGCAGTACTTC.

The chain is built from TRBV5-1 and TRBJ2-7; 7 bases are a match to TRBD1. The V gene's germline CDR1 is SGHRS and CDR2 YFSETQ. The junction had 3 bases not matched to a gene; V was cut back by 0 bases and J by 0 bases. The CDR3 is made up of 15 amino acids. CDR3 DNA: TGCGCCAGCAGCTTGGCCCGGGACAGCTCCTACGAGCAGTACTTC. This gives the protein CASSLARDSSYEQYF.

This clonotype was detected once. The chain is built from TRBV7-2 and TRBJ2-1, with TRBD2 matching over 9 bases. The germline gives CDR1 SGHTA, CDR2 FQGNSA. CDR3 size: 16 residues. V gave up 1 base and J gave up 5 bases; unmatched junction bases: 6. The CDR3 DNA follows: TGTGCCAGCAGCTTAGATCTGGGACTAGCTCACAATGAGCAGTTCTTC. Translated: CASSLDLGLAHNEQFF.

Remarks on this clonotype: Mismatch with germline at one junction end may stem from a read error. The genes are TRBV12-3 or TRBV12-4 and TRBJ2-3; D tentatively fits TRBD1 or TRBD2 (5 bases each). CDR3 size: 17 residues. The CDR3 protein is CASGSGAGRASTDTQYF. The CDR3, as DNA: TGTGCCAGCGGTTCCGGGGCGGGCAGGGCTAGCACAGATACGCAATATTTT.

The chain recombines TRBV19 with TRBJ1-6; weak D call: TRBD1 (6 bases). Germline V gene lookup returns CDR1 LNHDA and CDR2 SQIVND (reference sequence). The CDR3 consists of 15 residues. The V and J ends lost 4 bases and 7 bases respectively, with 14 bases between them. The CDR3 nucleotides are TGTGCCAGTAGTAGAGTCGACAGGAACAATTCACCCCTCCACTTT. Translation: CASSRVDRNNSPLHF.

This clonotype occurred a few times. The V gene is TRBV19, the J gene TRBJ1-2; perhaps TRBD1 as D (5 bases). CDR3 size: 13 residues. The V end was cut by 3 bases, the J end by 1 base, with 6 bases between. The germline V gene encodes CDR1 LNHDA and CDR2 SQIVND (reference sequence). CDR3 nucleotides: TGTGCCAGTAGTATGGACATTAACTATGGCTACACCTTC. Its protein product is CASSMDINYGYTF. The variable domain in full, with the rest retrieved from reference TRBV19 and TRBJ1-2, is DGGITQSPKYLFRKEGQNVTLSCEQNLNHDAMYWYRQDPGQGLRLIYYSQIVNDFQKGDIAEGYSVSREKKESFPLTVTSAQKNPTAFYLCASSMDINYGYTFGSGTRLTVV.

This clonotype turned up a few times. This chain uses TRBV5-1 with TRBJ2-1; TRBD2 agrees at 11 bases. Germline V gives CDR1 SGHRS, CDR2 YFSETQ. V lost 4 bases and J lost 5; bases outside the gene matches: 8. The CDR3 length is 16 residues. CDR3 bases: TGCGCCAGCAGCATCACTAGCGGGGGAACTCACAATGAGCAGTTCTTC. Translation gives CASSITSGGTHNEQFF. The full variable domain, its missing parts supplied by reference TRBV5-1 and TRBJ2-1, is KAGVTQTPRYLIKTRGQQVTLSCSPISGHRSVSWYQQTPGQGLQFLFEYFSETQRNKGNFPGRFSGRQFSNSRSEMNVSTLELGDSALYLCASSITSGGTHNEQFFGPGTRLTVL.

For this clonotype: At one end the junction does not follow the germline gene, possibly because of a read error. This sequence joins TRBV6-5 and TRBJ1-4, with D uncertain. The CDR3 is 15 amino acids. In germline, CDR1 is MNHEY, CDR2 SVGAGI. Here the CDR3 DNA reads TGTGCCAGTAGTTCTACCGGTTCCGGGGATGAAAAACTGTTTTTT. Its protein is CASSSTGSGDEKLFF.

This clonotype came up once. V gene TRBV4-2 combines with J gene TRBJ2-5; D unresolved. This CDR3 has 14 amino acids. V lost 3 bases and J 4 bases, leaving 12 bases between the germline ends. Germline V gene lookup returns CDR1 LGHNA and CDR2 YNFKEQ. The CDR3 protein is CASSQYFSGETQYF. The CDR3 nucleotides read TGTGCCAGCAGCCAGTACTTCTCGGGAGAGACCCAGTACTTC.

This clonotype was observed a few times. The chain recombines TRBV9 with TRBJ1-1, with D possibly TRBD1 on 5 matching bases. The CDR3 sequence is 12 residues long. Germline V gives CDR1 SGDLS, CDR2 YYNGEE. With 5 bases removed from V and 2 bases from J, the gap between germline ends came to 7 bases. The CDR3 region is CASRRDNTEAFF. CDR3 coding DNA: TGTGCCAGCAGACGGGACAACACTGAAGCTTTCTTT.